Below are 16 T cell receptor beta chains sequenced from a single sample in a study of T-cell memory formation after mild COVID-19. TCRdb fed the 5' RACE reads into MiXCR, producing one record per CDR3 protein. The data contain 400,000 to 500,000 distinct CDR3 sequences, roughly 20% of them singletons. Sequencing was performed on PBMCs or a T cell subset sorted from them (not recorded which). Receptor source: an adult woman who had mild COVID-19 (a few samples of this study predate the infection). Cell type and time point are not known.

V gene TRBV7-2 combines with J gene TRBJ1-2; D possibly corresponds to TRBD1 (6 bases). Germline lookup yields CDR1 SGHTA and CDR2 FQGNSA. V was clipped by 4 bases and J by 8 bases, with 14 bases between them. CDR3 length equals 13 residues. The CDR3 is CASSSNTGNGYTF. CDR3 coding DNA: TGTGCCAGCAGCTCAAATACAGGGAACGGCTACACCTTC.

This clonotype occurred a few times. The J gene is TRBJ2-3, the V gene TRBV10-3, with D possibly being TRBD2 (6 bases). Trimming pared 10 bases from V and 8 bases from J, leaving 13 bases between. Germline V gives CDR1 ENHRY, CDR2 SYGVKD. CDR3 length equals 11 residues. CDR3 nucleotides: TGTGCCACCAGGGTGGGGGGTACGCAGTATTTT. Translating gives CATRVGGTQYF.

The chain links TRBV7-8 to TRBJ1-5, with 8 bases lining up with TRBD1. The CDR3 loop spans 15 amino acids. Per the germline V gene, CDR1 is SGHVS and CDR2 is FQNEAQ. V shed 3 bases and J 6 bases; nucleotides not matched to a gene: 7. The CDR3 is CASSFPGQGGQPQHF. CDR3 DNA: TGTGCCAGCAGCTTTCCCGGACAGGGTGGTCAGCCCCAGCATTTT.

Many counts were recorded for this clonotype. The rearrangement joins TRBV30 to TRBJ2-1; no clear D gene. This CDR3 region has 16 residues. CDR1 is GTSNPN and CDR2 is SVGIG in the germline V gene (reference sequence). Trimming took off 1 base at V and 2 bases at J, with 15 bases between the two ends. The CDR3 sequence is CAWSGPTLLAYNEQFF. DNA of the CDR3: TGTGCCTGGAGTGGCCCCACGTTATTGGCCTACAATGAGCAGTTCTTC.

The sample holds a few counts of this clonotype. The rearrangement links TRBV5-4 to TRBJ1-3; the match to TRBD1 covers 10 bases. The junction had 3 bases not matched to a gene; V was cut back by 4 bases and J by 2 bases. Germline values: CDR1 SGHNT, CDR2 YYREEE (reference sequence). This CDR3 contains 15 residues. CDR3 DNA: TGTGCCAGCAGCGGCGGGACAGGGGCTGGAAACACCATATATTTT. It translates to CASSGGTGAGNTIYF.

This clonotype was picked up a small number of times. The chain joins TRBV4-1 to TRBJ1-4, with D tentatively TRBD1 (5 bases). V was clipped by 4 bases and J by 0 bases, with 12 bases between them. The CDR3 runs 16 residues. Germline CDR1 MGHRA, CDR2 YSYEKL. CDR3 loop: CASSLGTVATNEKLFF. In nucleotides, the CDR3 is TGCGCCAGCAGCCTGGGGACCGTCGCAACTAATGAAAAACTGTTTTTT.

This clonotype was seen a few times. The V gene is TRBV20-1, the J gene TRBJ2-3; 7 bases map to TRBD2. V dropped 1 base and J dropped 2; count of bases not matched to a gene: 9. Germline V gene data show CDR1 as DFQATT and CDR2 as SNEGSKA (reference sequence). The CDR3 extends over 16 amino acids. CDR3 sequence: CSARGLASGLTDTQYF. CDR3 coding DNA: TGCAGTGCTAGAGGTTTGGCTAGCGGACTCACAGATACGCAGTATTTT.

The chain links TRBV27 to TRBJ2-7; the D gene is possibly TRBD1 (5 bases). The CDR3 is 14 amino acids. Germline loops: CDR1 MNHEY, CDR2 SMNVEV (reference sequence). V was shortened by 0 bases and J by 9 bases, with 15 bases between the two germline ends. The CDR3 DNA reads TGTGCCAGCAGTTTATCGACAGCAGCAAGGGGGCAGTACTTC. It specifies CASSLSTAARGQYF.

The V call is TRBV7-9, the J call TRBJ2-5; no firm D call. This CDR3 is 13 amino acids long. With 7 bases removed from V and 2 bases from J, the gap between germline ends came to 11 bases. From germline, CDR1 is SEHNR and CDR2 FQNEAQ (reference sequence). CDR3 loop: CASIGPLQETQYF. CDR3 nucleotide sequence: TGTGCCAGCATAGGACCCTTACAAGAGACCCAGTACTTC. The complete variable domain, with remaining parts taken from reference TRBV7-9 and TRBJ2-5, reads DTGVSQNPRHKITKRGQNVTFRCDPISEHNRLYWYRQTLGQGPEFLTYFQNEAQLEKSRLLSDRFSAERPKGSFSTLEIQRTEQGDSAMYLCASIGPLQETQYFGPGTRLLVL.

The chain couples TRBV6-4 to TRBJ2-1, with a possible D match to TRBD1 (6 bases). Germline CDR1 reads MRHNA; CDR2 reads SNTAGT. The CDR3 runs 14 residues. Deletions cut 5 bases from V and 5 bases from J, with 13 bases between. The CDR3 DNA reads as TGTGCCAGCAGTACAGGGCCTGGGGACAATGAGCAGTTCTTC. Encoded protein: CASSTGPGDNEQFF.

This clonotype was seen a few times. The J gene is TRBJ2-5, the V gene TRBV7-6, with TRBD2 as a possible D gene (5 bases). The CDR3 is 14 amino acids. The V and J ends lost 5 bases and 4 bases respectively, with 14 bases between them. Germline V gene lookup returns CDR1 SGHVS and CDR2 FNYEAQ. The CDR3 sequence is CASSRPGSGETQYF. The CDR3 DNA follows: TGTGCCAGCAGCCGGCCGGGGTCAGGAGAGACCCAGTACTTC.

A few counts support this clonotype. This chain uses TRBV29-1 with TRBJ1-1; D possibly corresponds to TRBD1 (5 bases). V was clipped by 7 bases and J by 0 bases, with 12 bases between them. This CDR3 has 13 residues. Germline lookup yields CDR1 SQVTM and CDR2 ANQGSEA. DNA for the CDR3: TGCAGCGCCCTGACAGATATGAACACTGAAGCTTTCTTT. As protein: CSALTDMNTEAFF.

J is TRBJ1-1 and V is TRBV5-6; D gene unclear. The CDR3 covers 14 residues. Trimming left V 0 bases short and J 4 bases short, with 10 bases between. The germline V gene has CDR1 SGHDT and CDR2 YYEEEE. CDR3 region: CASSLEGLRTEAFF. The CDR3 DNA sequence: TGTGCCAGCAGCTTGGAAGGGTTGCGCACTGAAGCTTTCTTT.

The chain has TRBV4-1 and TRBJ1-2, with 7 bases that match TRBD1. CDR1 and CDR2 (germline): MGHRA, YSYEKL. The CDR3 totals 15 residues. With V trimmed by 5 bases and J by 1 base, 7 bases remained unmatched. The CDR3 sequence: CASSIPGTVNYGYTF. In DNA, the CDR3 is TGCGCCAGCAGCATCCCCGGGACAGTTAACTATGGCTACACCTTC.

The rearrangement joins TRBV3-1 to TRBJ1-2; no firm D call. The CDR3 has 16 residues. Trimming removed 0 bases at V and 3 bases at J, with 14 bases between. Germline CDR1 reads LGHDT; CDR2 reads YNNKEL (reference sequence). CDR3 amino acids: CASSQDQGSSDYGYTF. For the CDR3, the DNA is TGTGCCAGCAGCCAAGATCAAGGATCTAGCGACTATGGCTACACCTTC.

This clonotype was seen only a few times. The chain couples TRBV9 to TRBJ2-7; D tentatively fits TRBD1 or TRBD2 (5 bases each). The CDR3 loop spans 14 amino acids. The ends were cut back, 2 bases at V and 2 bases at J, with 11 bases in the middle. Germline V CDR1 and CDR2: SGDLS, YYNGEE. CDR3 in amino acids: CASSVRDGTYEQYF. The CDR3 DNA sequence: TGTGCCAGCAGCGTCCGGGACGGAACCTACGAGCAGTACTTC.